The 15 T cell receptor beta chains below come from one sample, sequenced in a study of vaccination effects on CD4 cells after COVID-19 (dated by TCRdb to 2021 to 2024). Library generation was performed with the immunoSEQ multiplex PCR assay. TCRdb limited this immuneACCESS table to in-frame rearrangements with V and J called. A share of clones is missing; checked studies link under half to unresolved V genes, and the rest is unexplained. This sample has 25,000 to 35,000 clones in its table, and under 80% of those were observed once. 28% of the sample is in the top ten clones. What these receptors recognize is not known. In the ViraFEST assay, PBMC were stimulated with viral peptide pools, and antigen-specific CD4+ T cell clonotypes were then identified by expansion using TCR sequencing. After roughly 11 days of culture, CD4+ T cells were isolated with the EasySep CD4+ T cell isolation kit. PCR-confirmed SARS-CoV-2 infection had occurred in convalescent patients between March and December 2020, before the Alpha, Beta and Delta variants emerged in the United States.

Here the sequenced sample was CD4+ T cells from PBMCs cultured with a peptide pool, taken before COVID-19 vaccination. All receptors come from a human donor who had a prior SARS-CoV-2 infection.

This clone was picked up a small number of times. The chain joins TRBV2 to TRBJ2-7, with D tentatively TRBD1 (6 bases). CDR1 is SNHLY and CDR2 is FYNNEI in the germline V gene. V was trimmed by 6 bases and J by 4 bases, leaving 16 bases between them. The CDR3 is made up of 14 amino acids. CDR3 residues: CASRAGQLAYEQYF. DNA for the CDR3: TGTGCCAGCAGGGCTGGACAGCTGGCTTACGAGCAGTACTTC.

The genes are TRBV7-3 and TRBJ2-1, with 10 bases identical to TRBD2. The V and J ends lost 10 bases and 4 bases, in that order; junction bases with no gene match: 10. CDR3 length: 15 residues. Germline V CDR1 and CDR2: SGHTA, FQGTGA. For the CDR3, the DNA is TGTGCCACCTGGCAGGGGACTAGCGTGTACAATGAGCAGTTCTTC. Encoded protein: CATWQGTSVYNEQFF.

This rearrangement joins TRBV5-6 to TRBJ1-2; no clear D gene. Trimming took off 6 bases at V and 1 base at J, with 19 bases between the two ends. This CDR3 has 16 residues. Germline values: CDR1 SGHDT, CDR2 YYEEEE. CDR3 region: CASTLGYGPLNYGYTF. For the CDR3, the DNA is TGTGCCAGCACCCTTGGTTACGGACCCCTTAACTATGGCTACACCTTC.

The chain joins TRBV5-4 to TRBJ1-6; D ambiguous. From germline, CDR1 is SGHNT and CDR2 YYREEE (reference sequence). Trimming removed 4 bases from V and 4 bases from J, with 12 bases in between. There are 15 residues in the CDR3. The CDR3 DNA follows: TGTGCCAGCAGCCCCGGTTTACCTTATAATTCACCCCTCCACTTT. Translation gives CASSPGLPYNSPLHF.

The chain employs TRBV15 and TRBJ1-3; no clear D gene. CDR3 length equals 14 residues. V was shortened by 1 base and J by 7 bases, with 11 bases between the two germline ends. Germline CDR1 and CDR2: LNHNV and YYDKDF (reference sequence). DNA of the CDR3: TGTGCCACCAGCAGAGTTTCCCAGGCGAACACCATATATTTT. Its protein product is CATSRVSQANTIYF.

CDR3 amino acids: CSVKGWGSGYTF. The DNA of the CDR3 is TGCAGCGTGAAGGGCTGGGGGTCTGGCTACACCTTC. The gene calls are TRBV29-1 and TRBJ1-2; D is possibly TRBD1 (5 bases). CDR3 length: 12 residues. V dropped 6 bases and J dropped 7 bases, with 15 bases sitting between them. The V gene's germline CDR1 is SQVTM and CDR2 ANQGSEA.

This clone was detected only a few times. The chain recombines TRBV5-5 with TRBJ1-2, with TRBD1 as a possible D gene (6 bases). The germline V gene encodes CDR1 SGHKS and CDR2 YYEKEE (reference sequence). The CDR3 spans 16 residues. Trimming stripped 0 bases from V and 1 base from J, with 13 bases between. The CDR3 DNA sequence: TGTGCCAGCAGCTTGGCCAGGACAGCAATTAACTATGGCTACACCTTC. Protein product: CASSLARTAINYGYTF.

V gene TRBV2 combines with J gene TRBJ1-5; D is undetermined. CDR1 and CDR2 (germline): SNHLY, FYNNEI. The V gene lost 5 bases and the J gene lost 3 bases, with 11 bases spanning the gap. The CDR3 has 14 amino acids. In nucleotides, the CDR3 is TGTGCCAGCAGTCCAGACACGTACAATCAGCCCCAGCATTTT. Amino acids: CASSPDTYNQPQHF.

This chain links TRBV9 with TRBJ2-5, with 7 bases that match TRBD1. This CDR3 has 14 residues. CDR1 is SGDLS, CDR2 YYNGEE, per germline. V dropped 2 bases and J dropped 0; count of bases not matched to a gene: 1. This chain's CDR3 is CASSVGQDQETQYF. As DNA, the CDR3 is TGTGCCAGCAGCGTTGGACAGGACCAAGAGACCCAGTACTTC.

In its sample, this clone was seen once. The chain combines TRBV3-1 (or the pseudogene TRBV3-2) with TRBJ1-2; no definite D call. Trimming took off 3 bases at V and 3 bases at J, with 8 bases between the two ends. CDR1 is LGHDT, CDR2 YNNKEL, per germline (reference sequence). The CDR3 is made up of 13 amino acids. CDR3 sequence reads: CASSQTGDYGYTF. In nucleotides, the CDR3 is TGTGCCAGCAGCCAGACGGGAGACTATGGCTACACCTTC.

The V and J genes are TRBV18 and TRBJ2-1; D possibly uses TRBD1 or TRBD2 (5 bases each). From germline, CDR1 is KGHSH and CDR2 LQKENI. V was shortened by 0 bases and J by 9 bases, with 12 bases between the two germline ends. This CDR3 has 14 residues. CDR3 protein: CASSPPNGGGEQFF. The CDR3 nucleotides are TGTGCCAGCTCACCACCGAATGGGGGTGGTGAGCAGTTCTTC.

The V gene is TRBV5-1, the J gene TRBJ2-3; D may be TRBD2 (6 bases). With 7 bases removed from V and 4 bases from J, the gap between germline ends came to 13 bases. Germline V gene lookup returns CDR1 SGHRS and CDR2 YFSETQ. The CDR3 runs 13 residues. CDR3 loop: CASSYGSADTQYF. CDR3 in DNA: TGCGCCAGCTCGTACGGGAGTGCAGATACGCAGTATTTT.

The J gene is TRBJ2-5, the V gene TRBV5-4; 8 nucleotides line up with TRBD2. The CDR3 has 15 residues. The germline V gene encodes CDR1 SGHNT and CDR2 YYREEE (reference sequence). The J segment lost 5 bases and the V segment lost 0 bases, leaving 6 bases of the junction unmatched. CDR3 sequence: CASSLGSGGWETQYF. For the CDR3, the DNA is TGTGCCAGCAGCTTGGGAAGCGGGGGCTGGGAGACCCAGTACTTC.

The chain uses TRBV24-1 and TRBJ2-1; D ambiguous. The CDR3 length is 12 residues. Germline V gene data show CDR1 as KGHDR and CDR2 as SFDVKD. V lost 6 bases to trimming and J lost 6 bases, with 8 bases between them. The CDR3 region is CATSQWANEQFF. In DNA, the CDR3 is TGTGCCACCAGTCAGTGGGCCAATGAGCAGTTCTTC.

The chain joins TRBV3-1 (or the pseudogene TRBV3-2) to TRBJ1-2; 7 nucleotides line up with TRBD1. Trimming removed 1 base from V and 3 bases from J; junction bases left unmatched: 5. This CDR3 is 15 amino acids long. Germline V gene data show CDR1 as LGHDT and CDR2 as YNNKEL (reference sequence). CDR3: CASSQATTGYYGYTF. The CDR3 region has the DNA TGTGCCAGCAGCCAAGCGACGACAGGGTACTATGGCTACACCTTC.